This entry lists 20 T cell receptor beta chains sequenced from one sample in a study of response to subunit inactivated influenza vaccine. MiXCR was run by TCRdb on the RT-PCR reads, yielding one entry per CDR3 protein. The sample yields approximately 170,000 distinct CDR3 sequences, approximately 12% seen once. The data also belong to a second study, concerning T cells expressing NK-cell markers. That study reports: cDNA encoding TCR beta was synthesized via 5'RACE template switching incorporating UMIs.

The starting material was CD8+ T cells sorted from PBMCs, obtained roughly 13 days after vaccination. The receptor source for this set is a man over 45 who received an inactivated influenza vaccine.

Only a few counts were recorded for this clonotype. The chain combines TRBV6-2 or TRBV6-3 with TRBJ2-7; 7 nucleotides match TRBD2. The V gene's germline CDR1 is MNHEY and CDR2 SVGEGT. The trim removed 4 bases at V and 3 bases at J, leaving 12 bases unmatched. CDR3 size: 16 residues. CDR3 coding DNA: TGTGCCAGCAGTTCGATCGGGGGGACCAGGTTCTACGAGCAGTACTTC. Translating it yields CASSSIGGTRFYEQYF.

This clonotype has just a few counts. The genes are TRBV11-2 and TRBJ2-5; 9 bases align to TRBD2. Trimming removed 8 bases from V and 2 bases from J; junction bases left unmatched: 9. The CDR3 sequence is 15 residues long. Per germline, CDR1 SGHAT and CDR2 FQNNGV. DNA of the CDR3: TGTGCCAGCGTTGGCGGGAGGGCCGGTCAAGAGACCCAGTACTTC. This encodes CASVGGRAGQETQYF.

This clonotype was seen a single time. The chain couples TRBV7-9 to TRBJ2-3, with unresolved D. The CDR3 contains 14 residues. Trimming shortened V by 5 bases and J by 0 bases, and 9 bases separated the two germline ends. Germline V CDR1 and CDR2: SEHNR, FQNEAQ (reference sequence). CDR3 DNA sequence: TGTGCCAGCAGCCCTCTTTACAGCACAGATACGCAGTATTTT. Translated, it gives CASSPLYSTDTQYF.

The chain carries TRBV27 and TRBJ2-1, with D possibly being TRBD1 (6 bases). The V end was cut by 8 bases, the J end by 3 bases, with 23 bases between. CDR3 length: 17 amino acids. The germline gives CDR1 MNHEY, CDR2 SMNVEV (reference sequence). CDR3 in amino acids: CASLALPGTIGYNEQFF. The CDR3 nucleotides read TGTGCCAGCTTGGCGCTCCCAGGGACAATCGGCTACAATGAGCAGTTCTTC.

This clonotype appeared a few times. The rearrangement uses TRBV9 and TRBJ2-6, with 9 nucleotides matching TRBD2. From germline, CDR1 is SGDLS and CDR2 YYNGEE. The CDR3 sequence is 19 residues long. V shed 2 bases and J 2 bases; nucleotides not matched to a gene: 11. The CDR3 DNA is TGTGCCAGCAGCGTTTTACTAGCGGGCGGAGTTCCTGGGGCCAACGTCCTGACTTTC. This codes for CASSVLLAGGVPGANVLTF.

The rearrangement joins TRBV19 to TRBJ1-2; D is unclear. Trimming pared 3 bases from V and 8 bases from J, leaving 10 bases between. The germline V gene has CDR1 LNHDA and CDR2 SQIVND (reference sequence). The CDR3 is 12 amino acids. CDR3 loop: CASSIQRGGYTF. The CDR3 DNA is TGTGCCAGTAGTATCCAACGAGGGGGCTACACCTTC.

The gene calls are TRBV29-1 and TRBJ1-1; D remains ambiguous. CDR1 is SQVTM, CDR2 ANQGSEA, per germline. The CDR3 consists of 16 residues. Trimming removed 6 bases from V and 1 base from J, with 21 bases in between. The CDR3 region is CSVPSWQDHPNTEAFF. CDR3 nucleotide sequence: TGCAGCGTCCCTTCATGGCAGGACCACCCGAACACTGAAGCTTTCTTT.

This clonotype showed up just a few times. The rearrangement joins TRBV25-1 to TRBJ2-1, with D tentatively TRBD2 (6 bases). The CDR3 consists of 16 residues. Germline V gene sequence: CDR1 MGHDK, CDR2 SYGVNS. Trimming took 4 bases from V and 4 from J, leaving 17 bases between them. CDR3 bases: TGTGCCAGCAGTGCGAAAGGGACTGGCAATTACAATGAGCAGTTCTTC. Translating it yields CASSAKGTGNYNEQFF.

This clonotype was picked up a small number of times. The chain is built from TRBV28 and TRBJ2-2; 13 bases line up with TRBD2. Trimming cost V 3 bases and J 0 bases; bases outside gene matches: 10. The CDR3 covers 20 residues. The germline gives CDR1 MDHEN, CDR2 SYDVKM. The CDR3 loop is CASSFNPRGLAGTNTGELFF. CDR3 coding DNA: TGTGCCAGCAGTTTTAATCCCCGGGGACTAGCGGGAACGAACACCGGGGAGCTGTTTTTT.

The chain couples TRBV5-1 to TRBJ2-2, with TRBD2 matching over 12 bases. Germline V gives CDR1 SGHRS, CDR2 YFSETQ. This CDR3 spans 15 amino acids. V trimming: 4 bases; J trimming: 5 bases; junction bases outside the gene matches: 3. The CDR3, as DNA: TGCGCCAGCAGCCCAACTAGCGGGGGGACCGGGGAGCTGTTTTTT. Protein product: CASSPTSGGTGELFF.

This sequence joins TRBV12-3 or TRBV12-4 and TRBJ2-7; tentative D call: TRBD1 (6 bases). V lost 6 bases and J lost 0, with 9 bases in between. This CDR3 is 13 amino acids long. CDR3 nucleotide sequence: TGTGCCAGCAGAATGACAGGCTCCTACGAGCAGTACTTC. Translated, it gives CASRMTGSYEQYF.

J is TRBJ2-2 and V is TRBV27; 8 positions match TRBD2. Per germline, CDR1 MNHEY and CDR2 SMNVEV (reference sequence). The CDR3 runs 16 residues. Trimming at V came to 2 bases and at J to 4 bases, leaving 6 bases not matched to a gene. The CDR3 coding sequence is TGTGCCAGCAGTTTAATTGCGGGAGGTTTCACCGGGGAGCTGTTTTTT. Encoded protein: CASSLIAGGFTGELFF.

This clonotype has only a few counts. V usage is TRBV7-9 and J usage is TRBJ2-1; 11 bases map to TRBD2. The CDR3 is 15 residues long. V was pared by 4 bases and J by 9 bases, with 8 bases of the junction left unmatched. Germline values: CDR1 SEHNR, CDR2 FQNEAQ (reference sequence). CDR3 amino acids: CASSYLAGGWSEQFF. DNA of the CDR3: TGTGCCAGCAGCTATCTAGCGGGAGGCTGGAGTGAGCAGTTCTTC.

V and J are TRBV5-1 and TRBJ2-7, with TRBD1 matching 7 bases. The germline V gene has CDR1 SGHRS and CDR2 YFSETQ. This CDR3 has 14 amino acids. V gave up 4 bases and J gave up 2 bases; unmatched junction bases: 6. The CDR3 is CASSITGAPYEQYF. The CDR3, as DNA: TGCGCCAGCAGCATAACAGGGGCTCCCTACGAGCAGTACTTC.

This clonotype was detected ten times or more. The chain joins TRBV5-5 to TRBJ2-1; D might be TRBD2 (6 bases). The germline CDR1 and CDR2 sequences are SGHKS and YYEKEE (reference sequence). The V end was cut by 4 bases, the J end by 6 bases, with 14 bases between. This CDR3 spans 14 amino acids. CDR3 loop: CASSQPAGRNEQFF. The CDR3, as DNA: TGTGCCAGCAGCCAGCCGGCGGGGCGCAATGAGCAGTTCTTC.

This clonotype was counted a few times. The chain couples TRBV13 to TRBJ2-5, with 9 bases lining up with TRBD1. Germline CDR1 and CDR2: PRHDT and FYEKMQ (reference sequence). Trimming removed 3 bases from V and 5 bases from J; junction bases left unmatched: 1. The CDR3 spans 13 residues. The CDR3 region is CASSFGTGETQYF. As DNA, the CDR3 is TGTGCCAGCAGCTTTGGGACAGGGGAGACCCAGTACTTC.

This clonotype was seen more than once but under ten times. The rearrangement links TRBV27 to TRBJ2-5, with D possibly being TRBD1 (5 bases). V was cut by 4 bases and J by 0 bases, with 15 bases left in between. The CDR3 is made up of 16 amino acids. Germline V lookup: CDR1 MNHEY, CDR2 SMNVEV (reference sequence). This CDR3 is CASSSDSYRYQETQYF. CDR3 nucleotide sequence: TGTGCCAGCAGTTCCGATTCTTACAGGTACCAAGAGACCCAGTACTTC.

CDR3 protein: CSARDHWDAYEQYF. CDR3 bases: TGCAGTGCTAGAGATCACTGGGACGCCTACGAGCAGTACTTC. The chain couples TRBV20-1 to TRBJ2-7, with D tentatively TRBD1 or TRBD2 (5 bases each). Germline V CDR1 and CDR2: DFQATT, SNEGSKA (reference sequence). The CDR3 runs to 14 residues. V lost 0 bases to trimming and J lost 2 bases, with 11 bases between them.

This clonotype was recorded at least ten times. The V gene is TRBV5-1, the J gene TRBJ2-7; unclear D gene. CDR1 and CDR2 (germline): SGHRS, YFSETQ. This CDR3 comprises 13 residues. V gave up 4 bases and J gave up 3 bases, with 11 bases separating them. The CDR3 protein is CASSPDVVYEQYF. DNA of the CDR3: TGCGCCAGCAGCCCGGACGTCGTCTACGAGCAGTACTTC.

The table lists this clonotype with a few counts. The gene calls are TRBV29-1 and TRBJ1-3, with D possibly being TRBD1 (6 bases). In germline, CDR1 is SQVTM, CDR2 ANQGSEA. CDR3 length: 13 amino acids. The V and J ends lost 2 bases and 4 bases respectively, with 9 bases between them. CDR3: CSVETGTGNTIYF. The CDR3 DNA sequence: TGCAGCGTTGAAACAGGGACAGGAAACACCATATATTTT.